One and the same sample provided the 25 T cell receptor beta chains below, sequenced in a study of radiation and T cells in renal cell carcinoma. The repertoire was sequenced with immunoSEQ multiplex PCR; TCRdb's copy has only in-frame clones and lacks some. This table holds roughly 90,000 clones, around four fifths found once. Stated time point: blood 4 weeks post-SBRT, at nephrectomy. Treatment given: 15 Gy SBRT to primary tumor, nephrectomy 4 weeks later. The sequences come from blood, collected from a patient whose treatment included radiotherapy and nephrectomy. The receptor set was obtained from a man aged 50-60 years with renal cell carcinoma.

By its share, this clone is medium-sized. Other DNA sequences in the sample encode the same CDR3. The chain is built from TRBV6-1 and TRBJ2-7; D uncertain. Looked up from germline, CDR1 is MNHNS and CDR2 is SASEGT. V lost 6 bases and J lost 6, with 9 bases in between. The CDR3 runs 11 residues. CDR3 sequence (DNA): TGTGCCAGCAGGGCAGGCGCCGAGCAGTACTTC. It yields the protein CASRAGAEQYF.

This rearrangement joins TRBV30 to TRBJ2-2; 13 nucleotides line up with TRBD2. From germline, CDR1 is GTSNPN and CDR2 SVGIG (reference sequence). V lost 6 bases, J lost 5 bases, and 3 bases stayed unmatched. There are 14 residues in the CDR3. CDR3 region: CACGLAGVTGELFF. Written as DNA, the CDR3 is TGTGCCTGCGGACTAGCGGGAGTGACCGGGGAGCTGTTTTTT.

This rearrangement joins TRBV18 to TRBJ1-1; the D is unclear. Germline loops: CDR1 KGHSH, CDR2 LQKENI. The CDR3 spans 14 residues. V was cut by 5 bases and J by 6 bases, with 16 bases left in between. The CDR3 region is CASSAGVDGPEAFF. CDR3 bases: TGTGCCAGCTCAGCAGGAGTGGACGGTCCTGAAGCTTTCTTT.

The gene calls are TRBV19 and TRBJ2-7, with D uncertain. This CDR3 is built from 15 residues. Looked up from germline, CDR1 is LNHDA and CDR2 is SQIVND (reference sequence). Trimming removed 6 bases from V and 0 bases from J, with 15 bases in between. CDR3 DNA sequence: TGTGCCAGTAGCAAAATTTACGGCCTCTCCTACGAGCAGTACTTC. This translates into CASSKIYGLSYEQYF.

V and J are TRBV6-6 and TRBJ2-7; 8 nucleotides align to TRBD2. The length of the CDR3 is 14 residues. V lost 1 base to trimming and J lost 6 bases; unmatched junction nucleotides: 5. Per germline, CDR1 MNHNY and CDR2 SVGAGI (reference sequence). The CDR3 protein is CASSYYGRGGEQYF. CDR3 sequence (DNA): TGTGCCAGCAGTTACTACGGGAGGGGAGGCGAGCAGTACTTC.

V usage is TRBV7-8 and J usage is TRBJ2-7; TRBD2 might be the D (6 bases). The V end lost 2 bases, the J end lost 6 bases, and 17 bases lay between the germline ends. The CDR3 consists of 15 residues. Germline loops: CDR1 SGHVS, CDR2 FQNEAQ. The CDR3 region has the DNA TGTGCCAGCAGCTTACCCAGAAGGTTGGGACTCGAGCAGTACTTC. Translating it yields CASSLPRRLGLEQYF.

The chain carries TRBV9 and TRBJ1-2, with 10 bases lining up with TRBD1. The V segment lost 3 bases and the J segment 8 bases; nucleotides outside the gene matches: 7. Germline V CDR1 and CDR2: SGDLS, YYNGEE. This CDR3 contains 14 residues. CDR3 loop: CASSADSDRGGYTF. The CDR3 DNA reads TGTGCCAGCAGCGCAGACTCGGACAGGGGGGGCTACACCTTC.

This clone is a singleton in its sample. The junction shows a germline mismatch at one end, possibly a read error. This rearrangement joins TRBV7-7 to TRBJ2-2; maybe TRBD2 (5 bases). This CDR3 is built from 15 residues. CDR1 SSHAT and CDR2 FNYEAQ come from the germline V gene (reference sequence). The CDR3 region has the DNA TGTGCTAGCAGCCCGGCAGTCGGGGTAACCGGGGAGCTGTTTTTT. Its translation: CASSPAVGVTGELFF.

The J gene is TRBJ2-2, the V gene TRBV7-8; D unclear. From germline, CDR1 is SGHVS and CDR2 FQNEAQ. This CDR3 comprises 13 residues. V lost 6 bases to trimming and J lost 6 bases, with 11 bases between them. This CDR3 reads CASRFFISGELFF. Here the CDR3 DNA reads TGTGCCAGCAGATTCTTTATCTCCGGGGAGCTGTTTTTT.

The J gene is TRBJ2-7, the V gene TRBV6-5, with TRBD1 matching over 11 bases. Germline values: CDR1 MNHEY, CDR2 SVGAGI. V shed 9 bases, J shed 2 bases, and the junction held 3 bases outside the gene matches. This CDR3 region has 13 residues. The CDR3 DNA reads TGTGCCAGTGGACAGGGGGCAACCTACGAGCAGTACTTC. This translates into CASGQGATYEQYF.

The chain recombines TRBV6-4 with TRBJ1-5, with a possible D match to TRBD1 (6 bases). Trimming took 5 bases from V and 6 from J, leaving 17 bases between them. CDR1 is MRHNA and CDR2 is SNTAGT in the germline V gene. The CDR3 is 15 amino acids. The CDR3 DNA reads as TGTGCCAGCAGTTTATCCGGGGGCGGCGGTCAGCCCCAGCATTTT. Protein: CASSLSGGGGQPQHF.

The CDR3 nucleotides are TGTGCCAGCAGCTTAGAGGGAGCTACTGGGGCCAACGTCCTGACTTTC. Translating it yields CASSLEGATGANVLTF. The V and J genes are TRBV7-2 and TRBJ2-6, with D perhaps TRBD2 (5 bases). CDR1 and CDR2 (germline): SGHTA, FQGNSA. The CDR3 covers 16 residues. Trimming removed 1 base at V and 2 bases at J, with 9 bases between.

The chain links TRBV13 to TRBJ2-5; D may correspond to TRBD1 or TRBD2 (6 bases each). CDR3 length: 14 residues. The germline V gene has CDR1 PRHDT and CDR2 FYEKMQ (reference sequence). V was clipped by 1 base and J by 4 bases, with 10 bases between them. CDR3 loop: CASSLVGGRETQYF. CDR3 nucleotides: TGTGCCAGCAGCTTAGTAGGGGGGCGAGAGACCCAGTACTTC.

This clone was found a few times. The CDR3 protein is CASSEVGRVTGELFF. The CDR3 DNA reads as TGTGCCAGCAGTGAAGTGGGAAGGGTCACCGGGGAGCTGTTTTTT. V is TRBV6-1 and J is TRBJ2-2; D is uncertain. With 1 base removed from V and 4 bases from J, the gap between germline ends came to 10 bases. The germline CDR1 and CDR2 sequences are MNHNS and SASEGT. This CDR3 has 15 amino acids.

V and J are TRBV5-6 and TRBJ2-4, with D perhaps being TRBD1 or TRBD2 (6 bases each). CDR1 and CDR2 (germline): SGHDT, YYEEEE. V was clipped by 4 bases and J by 6 bases, with 14 bases between them. This CDR3 comprises 14 residues. CDR3 bases: TGTGCCAGCAGCCCTCCGGGGGCCTCAAACATTCAGTACTTC. Translated, it gives CASSPPGASNIQYF.

This sequence joins TRBV11-3 and TRBJ2-2, with TRBD1 identical over 8 bases. V gave up 5 bases and J gave up 5 bases; unmatched junction bases: 10. Germline V gene data show CDR1 as SGHNT and CDR2 as YENEEA. The CDR3 covers 16 residues. The CDR3 is CASSPQGAMGTGELFF. The CDR3 DNA is TGTGCCAGCAGCCCGCAGGGGGCGATGGGAACCGGGGAGCTGTTTTTT.

V usage is TRBV27 and J usage is TRBJ2-1; 14 nucleotides line up with TRBD2. Looked up from germline, CDR1 is MNHEY and CDR2 is SMNVEV (reference sequence). The CDR3 loop spans 18 amino acids. Germline trimming cut 4 bases from V and 0 bases from J; bases unmatched to any gene: 5. The DNA of the CDR3 is TGTGCCAGCAGTTCCCGGACTAGCGGGGGGAGCTCCTACAATGAGCAGTTCTTC. It translates to CASSSRTSGGSSYNEQFF.

The V gene is TRBV4-1, the J gene TRBJ2-2, with TRBD2 matching 8 bases. V lost 5 bases and J lost 7; bases outside the gene matches: 12. This CDR3 has 16 residues. CDR1 MGHRA and CDR2 YSYEKL come from the germline V gene. The CDR3 DNA reads TGCGCCAGCAGCTTTCGGCCAGCGGGAGTCGGCGGGGAGCTGTTTTTT. Translated: CASSFRPAGVGGELFF.

A single count supports this clone. V usage is TRBV5-4 and J usage is TRBJ2-1, with TRBD2 matching 13 bases. Trimming took 4 bases from V and 1 from J; bases not matched to a gene: 2. The CDR3 runs to 16 residues. Germline lookup yields CDR1 SGHNT and CDR2 YYREEE (reference sequence). This chain's CDR3 is CASSAGLAGSYNEQFF. CDR3 nucleotides: TGTGCCAGCAGCGCGGGACTAGCGGGATCCTACAATGAGCAGTTCTTC.

The J gene is TRBJ1-1, the V gene TRBV18; possibly TRBD1 for D (5 bases). Germline V CDR1 and CDR2: KGHSH, LQKENI. The ends were cut back, 5 bases at V and 3 bases at J, with 10 bases in the middle. CDR3 length: 13 amino acids. CDR3 sequence reads: CASSTGTDTEAFF. In DNA, the CDR3 is TGTGCCAGCTCAACGGGGACGGACACTGAAGCTTTCTTT.

The chain combines TRBV5-4 with TRBJ2-5; a weak D match, TRBD2 (6 bases). This CDR3 region has 14 residues. V shed 3 bases and J shed 0 bases, with 9 bases lying between them. The germline gives CDR1 SGHNT, CDR2 YYREEE (reference sequence). The CDR3 reads CASSSRDYQETQYF. CDR3 nucleotide sequence: TGTGCCAGCAGCTCCCGGGACTACCAAGAGACCCAGTACTTC.

V gene TRBV6-6 combines with J gene TRBJ2-2; possibly TRBD1 for D (5 bases). V gave up 2 bases and J gave up 1 base, with 11 bases separating them. The germline V gene encodes CDR1 MNHNY and CDR2 SVGAGI (reference sequence). The CDR3 runs 16 residues. CDR3 sequence: CASSYGSGRNTGELFF. In DNA, the CDR3 is TGTGCCAGCAGTTACGGGTCAGGGCGGAACACCGGGGAGCTGTTTTTT.

The chain carries TRBV7-2 and TRBJ2-1; D remains ambiguous. The CDR3 sequence is 10 residues long. The germline V and J ends were trimmed by 2 bases and 10 bases, with 3 bases remaining between them. Germline V CDR1 and CDR2: SGHTA, FQGNSA. CDR3 sequence reads: CASSLLEQFF. DNA for the CDR3: TGTGCCAGCAGCTTATTGGAGCAGTTCTTC.

The chain has TRBV7-9 and TRBJ2-3; D ambiguous. This CDR3 has 14 residues. Trimming left V 5 bases short and J 6 bases short, with 15 bases between. Germline V gene sequence: CDR1 SEHNR, CDR2 FQNEAQ (reference sequence). The CDR3 bases are TGTGCCAGCAGCCCCTCGGAGAACTCGGATACGCAGTATTTT. Its protein is CASSPSENSDTQYF. Full variable domain (rest looked up from reference TRBV7-9 and TRBJ2-3): DTGVSQNPRHKITKRGQNVTFRCDPISEHNRLYWYRQTLGQGPEFLTYFQNEAQLEKSRLLSDRFSAERPKGSFSTLEIQRTEQGDSAMYLCASSPSENSDTQYFGPGTRLTVL.

This clone was found once. The chain employs TRBV29-1 and TRBJ2-3, with a weak D call TRBD2 (5 bases). This CDR3 is 13 amino acids long. Germline-derived CDR1 and CDR2 are SQVTM and ANQGSEA. Trimming shortened V by 4 bases and J by 3 bases, and 11 bases separated the two germline ends. In DNA form, the CDR3 reads TGCAGCGTTGGAGGGTCCGGGACAGATACGCAGTATTTT. Amino acids: CSVGGSGTDTQYF.